The following is a T cell receptor beta chain sequence with its context. The record originates from a study of blood T cell repertoires in COVID-19. Study summary: COVID-19 samples collected from the United States, Italy and Spain covered acute and convalescent phases.

The method was immunoSEQ multiplex PCR; TCRdb's version includes in-frame clones alone and lacks a portion of them. The data show over 250,000 clones, more than 75% seen once. Participants came from roughly 25 US areas, aged about 18 to 100 years. Each participant's cohort was designated according to participant-reported clinical history. The V gene lost 2 bases and the J gene lost 8 bases, with 15 bases spanning the gap. The CDR3 runs to 15 residues. Germline loops: CDR1 KGHSH, CDR2 LQKENI. The clonotype was recovered from a man in his sixties who had recovered from COVID-19. Sequences were obtained from PBMCs or T cells enriched from blood (not recorded which). The chain links TRBV18 to TRBJ1-4, with D hard to call. CDR3 sequence (DNA): TGTGCCAGCTCACCATCCGGGCCAGGACTGGAAAAACTGTTTTTT. It codes for CASSPSGPGLEKLFF.